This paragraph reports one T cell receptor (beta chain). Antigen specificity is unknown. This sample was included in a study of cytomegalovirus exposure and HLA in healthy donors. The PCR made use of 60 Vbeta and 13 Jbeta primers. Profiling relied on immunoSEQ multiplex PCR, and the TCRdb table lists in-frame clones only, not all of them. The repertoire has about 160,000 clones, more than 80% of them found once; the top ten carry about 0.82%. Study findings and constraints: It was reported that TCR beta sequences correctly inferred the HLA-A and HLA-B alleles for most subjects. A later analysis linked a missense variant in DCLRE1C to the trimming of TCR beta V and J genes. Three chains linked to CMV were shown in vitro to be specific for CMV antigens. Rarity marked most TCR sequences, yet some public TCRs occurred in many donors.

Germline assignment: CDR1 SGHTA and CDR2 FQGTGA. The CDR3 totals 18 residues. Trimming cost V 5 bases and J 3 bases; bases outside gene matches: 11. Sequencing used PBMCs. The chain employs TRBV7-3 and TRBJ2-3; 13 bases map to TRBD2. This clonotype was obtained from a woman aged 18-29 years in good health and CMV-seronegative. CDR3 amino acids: CASSPGLAGDLFTDTQYF. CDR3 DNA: TGTGCCAGCAGCCCCGGACTAGCGGGAGATTTATTTACAGATACGCAGTATTTT.